Here is one T cell receptor (beta chain) with its context. The antigen is not known. The V gene's germline CDR1 is SQVTM and CDR2 ANQGSEA. V was shortened by 4 bases and J by 3 bases, with 12 bases between the two germline ends. The CDR3 runs 13 residues. The data were taken from a study of Graves' ophthalmopathy and Graves' hyperthyroidism. The study, taken as a whole, reports: Blood repertoires reportedly contained most expanded thyroid clonotypes above 0.001 frequency.

Ophthalmopathy donors' eye disease showed moderate-to-severe activity, CAS of at least 3, NOSPECS of at least 4 and duration under 3 months. Excluded were patients with other autoimmune diseases, uncontrolled infections, pregnancy or lactation. Amplification targeted the TCR beta CDR3 regions, with RNA transcripts as the source material. The authors performed first-round RT-PCR with HTBI primers and then a second-round multiplex PCR. TCRdb reprocessed the multiplex PCR reads with MiXCR, giving one entry per CDR3 protein. This table has over 450,000 distinct CDR3 sequences, approximately 15% appearing once.

The TCR sequence derives from a woman under 40 with Graves' ophthalmopathy. J is TRBJ1-1 and V is TRBV29-1; D remains unclear. Sequences were obtained from blood. DNA of the CDR3: TGCAGCGTTGCTGGGTTTGGGGACACTGAAGCTTTCTTT. This sequence encodes CSVAGFGDTEAFF.